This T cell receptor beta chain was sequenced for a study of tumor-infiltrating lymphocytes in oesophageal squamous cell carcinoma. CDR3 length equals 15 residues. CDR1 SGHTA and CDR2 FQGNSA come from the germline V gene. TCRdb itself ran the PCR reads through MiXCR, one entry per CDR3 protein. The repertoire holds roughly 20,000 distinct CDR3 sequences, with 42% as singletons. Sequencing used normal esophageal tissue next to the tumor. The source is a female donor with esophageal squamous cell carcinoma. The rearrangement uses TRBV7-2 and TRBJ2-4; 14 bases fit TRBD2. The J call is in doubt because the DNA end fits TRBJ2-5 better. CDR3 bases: TGTGCCACCAGGGGACTAGCGGGGGAGCAAGAGACCCAGTACTTC. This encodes CATRGLAGEQETQYF.